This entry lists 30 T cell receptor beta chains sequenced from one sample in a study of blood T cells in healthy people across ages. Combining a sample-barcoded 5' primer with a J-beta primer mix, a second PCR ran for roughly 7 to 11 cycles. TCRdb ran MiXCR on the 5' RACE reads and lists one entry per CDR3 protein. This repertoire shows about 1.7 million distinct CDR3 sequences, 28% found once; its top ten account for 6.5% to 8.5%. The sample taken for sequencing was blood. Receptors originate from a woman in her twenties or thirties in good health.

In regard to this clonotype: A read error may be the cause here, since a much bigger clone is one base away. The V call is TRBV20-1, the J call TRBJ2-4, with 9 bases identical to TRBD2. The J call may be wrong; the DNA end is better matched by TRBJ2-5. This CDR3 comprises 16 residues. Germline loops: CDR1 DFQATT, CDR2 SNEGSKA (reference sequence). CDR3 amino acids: CSARDLPAGGQETQYF. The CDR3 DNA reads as TGCAGTGCTAGAGACCTTCCAGCGGGGGGACAAGAGACCCAGTACTTC.

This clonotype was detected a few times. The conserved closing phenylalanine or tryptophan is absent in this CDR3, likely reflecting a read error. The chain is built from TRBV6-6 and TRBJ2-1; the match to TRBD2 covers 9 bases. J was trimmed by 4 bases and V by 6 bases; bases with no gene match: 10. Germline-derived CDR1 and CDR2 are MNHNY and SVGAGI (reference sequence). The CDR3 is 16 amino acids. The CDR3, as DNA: TGTGCCAGCAGCTCATCCTTGAGCGGGGGGTACAATGAGCAGTTCTTA. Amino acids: CASSSSLSGGYNEQFL.

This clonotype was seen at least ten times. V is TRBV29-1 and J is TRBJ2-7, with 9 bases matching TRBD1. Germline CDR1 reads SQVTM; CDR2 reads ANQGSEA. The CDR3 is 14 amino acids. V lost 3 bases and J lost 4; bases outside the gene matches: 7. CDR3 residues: CSVDDGTGIYEQYF. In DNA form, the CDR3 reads TGCAGCGTTGACGACGGGACAGGGATTTACGAGCAGTACTTC.

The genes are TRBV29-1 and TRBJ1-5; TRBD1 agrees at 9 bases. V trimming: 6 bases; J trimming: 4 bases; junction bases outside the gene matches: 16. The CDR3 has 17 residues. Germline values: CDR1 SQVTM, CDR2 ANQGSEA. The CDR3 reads CSVITGQGGSGNQPQHF. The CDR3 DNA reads TGCAGCGTCATCACGGGACAGGGCGGTTCAGGTAATCAGCCCCAGCATTTT.

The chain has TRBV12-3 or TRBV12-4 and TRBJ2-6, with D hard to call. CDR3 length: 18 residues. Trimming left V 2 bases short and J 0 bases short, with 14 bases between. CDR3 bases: TGTGCCAGCAGTTTATCCCCTCTGGTCTTCTCTGGGGCCAACGTCCTGACTTTC. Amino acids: CASSLSPLVFSGANVLTF.

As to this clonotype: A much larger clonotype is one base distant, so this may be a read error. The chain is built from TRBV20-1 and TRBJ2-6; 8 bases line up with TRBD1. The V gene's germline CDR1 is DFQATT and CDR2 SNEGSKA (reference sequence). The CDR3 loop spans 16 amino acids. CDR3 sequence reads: CSAVDREGSGADVLTF. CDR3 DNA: TGCAGTGCTGTGGACAGGGAAGGCTCTGGGGCCGACGTCCTGACTTTC.

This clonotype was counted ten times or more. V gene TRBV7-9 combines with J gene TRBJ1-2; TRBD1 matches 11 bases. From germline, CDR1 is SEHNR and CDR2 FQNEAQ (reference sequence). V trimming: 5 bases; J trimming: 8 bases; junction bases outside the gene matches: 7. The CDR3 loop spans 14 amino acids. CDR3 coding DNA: TGTGCCAGCAGCCCTGGGACAGGGGGACACGGCTACACCTTC. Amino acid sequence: CASSPGTGGHGYTF.

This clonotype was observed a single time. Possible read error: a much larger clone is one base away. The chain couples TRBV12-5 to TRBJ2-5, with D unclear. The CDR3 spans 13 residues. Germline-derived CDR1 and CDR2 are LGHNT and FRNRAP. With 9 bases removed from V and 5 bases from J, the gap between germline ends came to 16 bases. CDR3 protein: CARGTPGRETQYF. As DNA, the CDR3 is TGTGCTAGGGGTACCCCAGGCAGGGAGACCCAGTACTTC.

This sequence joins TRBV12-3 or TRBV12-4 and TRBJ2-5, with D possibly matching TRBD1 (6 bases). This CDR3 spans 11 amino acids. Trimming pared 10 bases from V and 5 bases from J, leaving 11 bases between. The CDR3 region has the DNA TGTGCCACAGGGGAAGGGGAGACCCAGTACTTC. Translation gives CATGEGETQYF.

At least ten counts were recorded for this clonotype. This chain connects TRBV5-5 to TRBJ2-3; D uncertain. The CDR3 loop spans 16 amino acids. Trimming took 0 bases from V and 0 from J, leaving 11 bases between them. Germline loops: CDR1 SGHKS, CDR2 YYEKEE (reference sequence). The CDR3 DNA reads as TGTGCCAGCAGCTTGGGTGGCAGTCTTAGCACAGATACGCAGTATTTT. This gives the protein CASSLGGSLSTDTQYF.

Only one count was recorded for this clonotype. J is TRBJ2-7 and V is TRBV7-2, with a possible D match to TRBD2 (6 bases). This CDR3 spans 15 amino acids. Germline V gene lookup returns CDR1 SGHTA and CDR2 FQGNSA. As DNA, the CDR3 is TGTGCCGGCAGCTTAACCCCGGGAGTCCTTTACGAGCAGTACGTC. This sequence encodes CAGSLTPGVLYEQYV.

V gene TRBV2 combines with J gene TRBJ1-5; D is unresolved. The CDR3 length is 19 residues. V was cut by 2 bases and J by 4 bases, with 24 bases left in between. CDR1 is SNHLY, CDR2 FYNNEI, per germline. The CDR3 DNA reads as TGTGCCAGCAGTGAAACCACGGGTCTTCGCCCTCGGGATAATCAGCCCCAGCATTTT. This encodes CASSETTGLRPRDNQPQHF.

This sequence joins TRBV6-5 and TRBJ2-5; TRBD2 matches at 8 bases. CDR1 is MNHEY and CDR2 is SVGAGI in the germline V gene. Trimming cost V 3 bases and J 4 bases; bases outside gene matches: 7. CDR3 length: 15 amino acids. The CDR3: CASSYRTGGLETQYF. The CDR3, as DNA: TGTGCCAGCAGTTATCGGACGGGGGGGTTAGAGACCCAGTACTTC.

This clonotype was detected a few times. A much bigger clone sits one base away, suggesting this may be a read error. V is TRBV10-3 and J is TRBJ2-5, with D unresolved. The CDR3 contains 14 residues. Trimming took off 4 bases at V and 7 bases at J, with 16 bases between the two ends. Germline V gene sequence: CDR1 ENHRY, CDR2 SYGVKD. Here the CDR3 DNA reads TGTGCCATCAGTGTGTCGTCTGACCCGCGGACCCAGTACTTC. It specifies CAISVSSDPRTQYF.

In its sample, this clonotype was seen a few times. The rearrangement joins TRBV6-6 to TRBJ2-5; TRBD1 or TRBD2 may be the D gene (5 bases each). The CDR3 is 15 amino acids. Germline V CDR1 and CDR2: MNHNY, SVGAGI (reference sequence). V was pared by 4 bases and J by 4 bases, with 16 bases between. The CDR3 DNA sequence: TGTGCCAGCAGTTTCCCAGGTCCCGGGGCAGAGACCCAGTACTTC. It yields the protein CASSFPGPGAETQYF.

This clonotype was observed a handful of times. The CDR3 sequence: CSAPYLTNEKLFF. The CDR3, as DNA: TGCAGTGCCCCCTACTTAACTAATGAAAAACTGTTTTTT. The J gene is TRBJ1-4, the V gene TRBV20-1; D gene uncertain. Germline V CDR1 and CDR2: DFQATT, SNEGSKA (reference sequence). The ends were cut back, 6 bases at V and 1 base at J, with 9 bases in the middle. The CDR3 totals 13 residues.

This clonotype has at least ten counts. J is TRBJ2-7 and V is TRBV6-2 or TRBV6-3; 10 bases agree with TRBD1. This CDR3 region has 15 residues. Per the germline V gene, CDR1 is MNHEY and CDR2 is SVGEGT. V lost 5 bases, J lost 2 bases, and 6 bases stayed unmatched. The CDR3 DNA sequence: TGTGCCAGCAGTCTGACAGGGGGCGTAGCCTACGAGCAGTACTTC. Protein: CASSLTGGVAYEQYF.

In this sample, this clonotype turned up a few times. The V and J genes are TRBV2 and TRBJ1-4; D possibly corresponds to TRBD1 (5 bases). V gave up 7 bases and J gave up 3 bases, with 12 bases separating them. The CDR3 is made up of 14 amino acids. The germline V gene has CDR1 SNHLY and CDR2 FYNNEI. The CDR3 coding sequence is TGTGCCAGCACCGGGACGGACCCTAATGAAAAACTGTTTTTT. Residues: CASTGTDPNEKLFF.

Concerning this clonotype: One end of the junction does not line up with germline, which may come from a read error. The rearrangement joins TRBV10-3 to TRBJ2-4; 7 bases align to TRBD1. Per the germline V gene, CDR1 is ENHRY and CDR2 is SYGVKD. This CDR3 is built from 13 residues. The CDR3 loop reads CAVSADRAYEQCF. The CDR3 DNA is TGTGCCGTCAGTGCTGACAGGGCTTACGAGCAGTGCTTC.

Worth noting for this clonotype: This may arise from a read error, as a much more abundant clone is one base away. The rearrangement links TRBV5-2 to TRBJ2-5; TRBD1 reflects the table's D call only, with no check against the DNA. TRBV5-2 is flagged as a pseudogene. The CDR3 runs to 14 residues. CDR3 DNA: TGTACCAGCAACTATGGGGACACCCAAGAGACCCAGTACTTC. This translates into CTSNYGDTQETQYF.

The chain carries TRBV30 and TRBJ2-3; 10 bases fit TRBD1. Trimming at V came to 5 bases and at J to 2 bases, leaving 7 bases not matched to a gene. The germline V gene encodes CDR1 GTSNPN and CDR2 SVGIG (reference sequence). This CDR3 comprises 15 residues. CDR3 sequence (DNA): TGTGCCTGGGTTCCCGGGACAGGGGTCACAGATACGCAGTATTTT. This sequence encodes CAWVPGTGVTDTQYF.

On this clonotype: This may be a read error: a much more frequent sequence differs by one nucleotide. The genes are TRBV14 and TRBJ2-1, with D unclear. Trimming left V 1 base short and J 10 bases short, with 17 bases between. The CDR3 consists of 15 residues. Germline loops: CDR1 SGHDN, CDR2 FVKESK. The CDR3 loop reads CASSQVFGSSYEQFF. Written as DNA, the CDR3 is TGTGCCAGCAGCCAAGTGTTCGGATCCTCCTACGAGCAGTTCTTC.

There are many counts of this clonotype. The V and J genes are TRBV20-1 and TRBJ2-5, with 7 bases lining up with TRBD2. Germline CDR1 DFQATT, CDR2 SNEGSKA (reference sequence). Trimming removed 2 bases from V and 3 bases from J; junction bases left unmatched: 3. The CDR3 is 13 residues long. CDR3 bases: TGCAGTGCTAGACCCGCGGGAGAAGAGACCCAGTACTTC. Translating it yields CSARPAGEETQYF.

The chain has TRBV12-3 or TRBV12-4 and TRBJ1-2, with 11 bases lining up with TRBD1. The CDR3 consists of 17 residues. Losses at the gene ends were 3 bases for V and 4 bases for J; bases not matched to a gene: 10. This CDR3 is CASSFLRGQGVLYGYTF. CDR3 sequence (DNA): TGTGCCAGCAGTTTCCTGCGGGGACAGGGGGTGCTCTATGGCTACACCTTC.

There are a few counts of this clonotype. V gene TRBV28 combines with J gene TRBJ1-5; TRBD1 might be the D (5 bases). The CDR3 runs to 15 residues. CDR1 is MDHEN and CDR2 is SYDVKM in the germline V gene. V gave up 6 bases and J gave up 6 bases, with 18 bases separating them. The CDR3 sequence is CASSLTARAGQPQHF. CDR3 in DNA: TGTGCCAGCAGCCTTACCGCCAGGGCTGGTCAGCCCCAGCATTTT.

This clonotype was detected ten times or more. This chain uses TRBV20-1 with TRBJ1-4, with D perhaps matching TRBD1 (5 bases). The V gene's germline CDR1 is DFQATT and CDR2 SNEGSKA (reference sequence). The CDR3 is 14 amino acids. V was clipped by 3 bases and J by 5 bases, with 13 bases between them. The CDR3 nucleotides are TGCAGTGCTAGGATCCAGGGTGGGAATGAAAAACTGTTTTTT. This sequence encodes CSARIQGGNEKLFF.

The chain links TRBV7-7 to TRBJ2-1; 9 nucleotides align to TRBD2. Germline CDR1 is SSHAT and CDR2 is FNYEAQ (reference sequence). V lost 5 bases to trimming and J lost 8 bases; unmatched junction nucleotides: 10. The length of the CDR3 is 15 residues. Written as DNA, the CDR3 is TGTGCCAGCAGCCGAAGTAGCGGGAGTATCGATGAGCAGTTCTTC. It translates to CASSRSSGSIDEQFF.

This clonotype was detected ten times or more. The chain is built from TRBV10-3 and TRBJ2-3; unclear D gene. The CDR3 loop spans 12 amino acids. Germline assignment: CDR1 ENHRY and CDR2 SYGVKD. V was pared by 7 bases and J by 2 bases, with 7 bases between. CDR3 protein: CAITDITDTQYF. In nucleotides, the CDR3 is TGTGCCATCACCGATATCACAGATACGCAGTATTTT.

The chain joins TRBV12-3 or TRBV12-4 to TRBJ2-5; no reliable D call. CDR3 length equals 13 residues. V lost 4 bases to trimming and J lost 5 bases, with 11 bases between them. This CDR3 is CASSSKGRETQYF. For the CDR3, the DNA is TGTGCCAGCAGTTCAAAAGGAAGGGAGACCCAGTACTTC.

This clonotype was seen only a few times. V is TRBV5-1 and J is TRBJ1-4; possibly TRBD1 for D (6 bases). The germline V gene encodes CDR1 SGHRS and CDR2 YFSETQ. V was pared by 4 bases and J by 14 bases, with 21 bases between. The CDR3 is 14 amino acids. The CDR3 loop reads CASSPSRGGALLFF. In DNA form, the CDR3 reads TGCGCCAGCAGCCCCTCCCGGGGGGGGGCCCTTCTGTTTTTT. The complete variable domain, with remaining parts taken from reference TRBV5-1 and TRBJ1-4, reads KAGVTQTPRYLIKTRGQQVTLSCSPISGHRSVSWYQQTPGQGLQFLFEYFSETQRNKGNFPGRFSGRQFSNSRSEMNVSTLELGDSALYLCASSPSRGGALLFFGSGTQLSVL.